The sequence of this T cell receptor beta chain was determined in a study of blood T cell repertoires in COVID-19. On the study more broadly: In each case, the material was cDNA or gDNA derived from T cells, B-cell-depleted T cells, or PBMCs.

V was shortened by 4 bases and J by 6 bases, with 17 bases between the two germline ends. Germline V CDR1 and CDR2: SGHRS, YFSETQ. The CDR3 covers 14 residues. In the source study's methods: Quantification of nucleated cells was approximated via reference gene primer amplification. The repertoire was sequenced with immunoSEQ multiplex PCR; TCRdb's copy has only in-frame clones and lacks some. The V and J calls and clone size are taken from that table; D and trimming were inferred from the DNA. The table records about 360,000 clones, about 88% of them present only once. The specimen sequenced was peripheral blood. The chain couples TRBV5-1 to TRBJ2-7, with D perhaps matching TRBD1 (5 bases). The TCR sequence derives from a human donor in a cohort sampled during active COVID-19. In nucleotides, the CDR3 is TGCGCCAGCAGCCAGTTGGGGCCCCCGGGCGAGCAGTACTTC. Translating gives CASSQLGPPGEQYF.